Given below is one T cell receptor (beta chain) in context. The antigen is not known. This sample was taken from a study of blood T cells in healthy people across ages. Findings and limits, study-wide: Higher diversity, along with more naive CD4+ cells, distinguished long-lived donors from aged donors.

CDR3 size: 13 residues. Germline V gene lookup returns CDR1 DFQATT and CDR2 SNEGSKA (reference sequence). Deletions cut 1 base from V and 4 bases from J, with 11 bases between. The use of a sample-barcoded 5' primer and a J-beta primer mix characterized a second PCR of about 7 to 12 cycles. TCRdb reanalysed the 5' RACE reads using MiXCR and keeps one entry per CDR3 protein. The data hold over 750,000 distinct CDR3 sequences, with roughly 25% observed a single time. The sample also formed part of further work on T cells of mothers and their children. According to that study: Samples came from three healthy Caucasian mothers and their six children.

This TCR came from a boy younger than 18 in good health. The V gene is TRBV20-1, the J gene TRBJ2-7; D is possibly TRBD1 or TRBD2 (5 bases each). Input material: blood. The chain's CDR3 is CSARAPGQYEQYF. The CDR3 nucleotides read TGCAGTGCTAGAGCTCCGGGGCAATACGAGCAGTACTTC.